The text below deals with one T cell receptor (beta chain). The length of the CDR3 is 15 residues. This specimen comes from a study of blood T cell repertoires in COVID-19. Overall study: The samples span acute and convalescent COVID-19 from the United States, Italy and Spain. Sources were T cells, B-cell-depleted T cells, or PBMCs; the material itself was cDNA or gDNA.

TCRdb keeps only in-frame clones here, not all; method: immunoSEQ multiplex PCR. The profile shows 200,000 to 300,000 clones, about 88% of them singletons. The receptor was derived from a man aged 55 to 70 who had recovered from COVID-19. The sample comprised peripheral blood. V gene TRBV21-1 combines with J gene TRBJ2-7; TRBD1, the table's D call, lacks a check against the DNA. TRBV21-1 is a pseudogene. The CDR3 DNA sequence: TGTGCCAGCAGCAGAAGGGACAGGGGTAGCGACGAGCAGTACTTC. It yields the protein CASSRRDRGSDEQYF.